What follows are 16 T cell receptor beta chains derived from one specimen sequenced in a study of T-cell reconstitution after alpha-beta-depleted transplantation in children. The TCRbeta library was prepared with unique molecular identifiers. TCRdb processed the PCR reads anew with MiXCR; each CDR3 protein has one entry. The sample carries 490,000 or so distinct CDR3 sequences, around an eighth recorded once. The sequencing used PBMCs from the stem cell graft donor, collected from the stem cell graft. These TCRs come from a human donor who donated a stem cell graft to a child with combined immunodeficiency.

This chain links TRBV27 with TRBJ1-1, with D possibly being TRBD1 (5 bases). The CDR3 has 16 amino acids. Trimming cost V 4 bases and J 4 bases, with 19 bases left between them. Germline V gene data show CDR1 as MNHEY and CDR2 as SMNVEV (reference sequence). For the CDR3, the DNA is TGTGCCAGCAGTTCGGATGGGACGGGTTGGGGCACTGAAGCTTTCTTT. Its translation is CASSSDGTGWGTEAFF.

This sequence joins TRBV18 and TRBJ2-7; the D is unclear. The CDR3 loop spans 13 amino acids. Germline loops: CDR1 KGHSH, CDR2 LQKENI. V lost 0 bases, J lost 6 bases, and 9 bases lay in between. The DNA for the CDR3 is TGTGCCAGCTCACCACCAGGGTTAGGCGAGCAGTACTTC. It yields the protein CASSPPGLGEQYF.

This clonotype appeared many times. The chain links TRBV6-5 to TRBJ2-1; perhaps D is TRBD1 or TRBD2 (5 bases each). This CDR3 has 14 residues. Trimming pared 1 base from V and 12 bases from J, leaving 16 bases between. CDR1 is MNHEY, CDR2 SVGAGI, per germline. CDR3 sequence (DNA): TGTGCCAGCAGTTACTGGGGGAAGGCGTTTGGGCAGTTCTTC. This encodes CASSYWGKAFGQFF.

This clonotype turned up a few times. This chain uses TRBV5-1 with TRBJ1-2; D is unresolved. This CDR3 is 13 amino acids long. V lost 6 bases to trimming and J lost 5 bases, with 14 bases between them. Germline V gene lookup returns CDR1 SGHRS and CDR2 YFSETQ. The CDR3 coding sequence is TGCGCCAGCACGGACGGGCAGACTTATGGCTACACCTTC. It translates to CASTDGQTYGYTF. Complete variable domain (other parts from reference TRBV5-1 and TRBJ1-2): KAGVTQTPRYLIKTRGQQVTLSCSPISGHRSVSWYQQTPGQGLQFLFEYFSETQRNKGNFPGRFSGRQFSNSRSEMNVSTLELGDSALYLCASTDGQTYGYTFGSGTRLTVV.

This clonotype was seen only once. This may be a read error, as it is one base from a much larger clone. The chain uses TRBV6-5 and TRBJ2-1; 12 nucleotides line up with TRBD2. Germline CDR1 is MNHEY and CDR2 is SVGAGI. The CDR3 is made up of 17 amino acids. The CDR3 sequence is CAISYSTSGSLYNEQFF. The DNA for the CDR3 is TGTGCCATCAGTTACTCGACTAGCGGGAGCCTCTACAATGAGCAGTTCTTC.

The CDR3 DNA is TGTGCCAGCAGTAATAGCGGAGGATTCGGCAATGAGCAGTTCTTC. It translates to CASSNSGGFGNEQFF. The chain joins TRBV6-1 to TRBJ2-1; a possible D gene is TRBD2 (6 bases). CDR1 MNHNS and CDR2 SASEGT come from the germline V gene. The V and J ends lost 5 bases and 6 bases respectively, with 17 bases between them. The CDR3 runs to 15 residues.

The V and J genes are TRBV11-2 and TRBJ1-2; maybe TRBD1 (6 bases). CDR1 and CDR2 (germline): SGHAT, FQNNGV. Trimming took 0 bases from V and 1 from J, leaving 9 bases between them. This CDR3 region has 15 residues. Here the CDR3 reads CASSLERTDNYGYTF. DNA of the CDR3: TGTGCCAGCAGCTTAGAGAGGACAGATAACTATGGCTACACCTTC.

V is TRBV15 and J is TRBJ2-2, with 7 bases fitting TRBD1. Germline loops: CDR1 LNHNV, CDR2 YYDKDF (reference sequence). CDR3 length equals 13 residues. J was trimmed by 9 bases and V by 5 bases; bases with no gene match: 6. CDR3 bases: TGTGCCACCAGCTTGACAGGGTCCAGGGAGCTGTTTTTT. The encoded protein is CATSLTGSRELFF. Filled out from reference TRBV15 and TRBJ2-2, the complete variable domain reads DAMVIQNPRYQVTQFGKPVTLSCSQTLNHNVMYWYQQKSSQAPKLLFHYYDKDFNNEADTPDNFQSRRPNTSFCFLDIRSPGLGDTAMYLCATSLTGSRELFFGEGSRLTVL.

This clonotype was observed a handful of times. The gene calls are TRBV5-6 and TRBJ1-2; TRBD1 might be the D (5 bases). Germline CDR1 reads SGHDT; CDR2 reads YYEEEE. The CDR3 is 16 residues long. V lost 2 bases to trimming and J lost 1 base, with 15 bases between them. The CDR3 reads CASSLHATGVNYGYTF. The CDR3 bases are TGTGCCAGCAGCTTACATGCGACGGGGGTTAACTATGGCTACACCTTC. Filled out from reference TRBV5-6 and TRBJ1-2, the complete variable domain reads DAGVTQSPTHLIKTRGQQVTLRCSPKSGHDTVSWYQQALGQGPQFIFQYYEEEERQRGNFPDRFSGHQFPNYSSELNVNALLLGDSALYLCASSLHATGVNYGYTFGSGTRLTVV.

This clonotype was picked up a small number of times. J is TRBJ1-6 and V is TRBV2; a possible D gene is TRBD1 (6 bases). The CDR3 totals 13 residues. The germline gives CDR1 SNHLY, CDR2 FYNNEI. The CDR3 DNA reads TGTGTGTCGACGGCGGACAGCAATTCACCCCTCCACTTT. Protein sequence: CVSTADSNSPLHF.

CDR3 nucleotides: TGTGCCAGCAGCTTAGTACGGGGGGGACCTGATGACAATGAGCAGTTCTTC. Translating gives CASSLVRGGPDDNEQFF. The V call is TRBV7-9, the J call TRBJ2-1; 8 bases fit TRBD2. The CDR3 sequence is 17 residues long. Germline CDR1 and CDR2: SEHNR and FQNEAQ (reference sequence). V shed 1 base and J 5 bases; nucleotides not matched to a gene: 10. The complete variable domain, with remaining parts taken from reference TRBV7-9 and TRBJ2-1, reads DTGVSQNPRHKITKRGQNVTFRCDPISEHNRLYWYRQTLGQGPEFLTYFQNEAQLEKSRLLSDRFSAERPKGSFSTLEIQRTEQGDSAMYLCASSLVRGGPDDNEQFFGPGTRLTVL.

This clonotype was recorded a few times. CDR3 coding DNA: TGTGCCAGCAGACTCCTTTGGGGGAGTTTAAGAACAGATACGCAGTATTTT. This encodes CASRLLWGSLRTDTQYF. J is TRBJ2-3 and V is TRBV7-8, with D perhaps being TRBD1 or TRBD2 (5 bases each). CDR1 and CDR2 (germline): SGHVS, FQNEAQ. The CDR3 loop spans 17 amino acids. The ends were cut back, 6 bases at V and 3 bases at J, with 22 bases in the middle.

A note on this clonotype: This may be a read error, as it is one base from a much larger clone. The J gene is TRBJ2-2, the V gene TRBV15, with TRBD2 as a possible D gene (5 bases). CDR3 length: 12 residues. Germline CDR1 reads LNHNV; CDR2 reads YYDKDF (reference sequence). The CDR3 here is CATSRAPGERFF. In DNA form, the CDR3 reads TGTGCCACCAGCAGAGCGCCCGGGGAGCGGTTTTTT. Supplemented by reference TRBV15 and TRBJ2-2, the full variable domain reads DAMVIQNPRYQVTQFGKPVTLSCSQTLNHNVMYWYQQKSSQAPKLLFHYYDKDFNNEADTPDNFQSRRPNTSFCFLDIRSPGLGDTAMYLCATSRAPGERFFGEGSRLTVL.

This clonotype was found a few times. The rearrangement uses TRBV20-1 and TRBJ2-1, with D uncertain. This CDR3 is 14 amino acids long. The germline V gene encodes CDR1 DFQATT and CDR2 SNEGSKA (reference sequence). Deletions cut 0 bases from V and 5 bases from J, with 11 bases between. The DNA of the CDR3 is TGCAGTGCTAGAGAATCAAGGCTACACAATGAGCAGTTCTTC. Translation gives CSARESRLHNEQFF.

The rearrangement uses TRBV6-5 and TRBJ2-2, with 13 bases matching TRBD2. This CDR3 spans 19 amino acids. Trimming at V came to 0 bases and at J to 4 bases, leaving 8 bases not matched to a gene. CDR1 and CDR2 (germline): MNHEY, SVGAGI. The CDR3 DNA sequence: TGTGCCAGCAGTTACTCCCGGACTAGCGGGAGTCTTTCCACCGGGGAGCTGTTTTTT. Its translation is CASSYSRTSGSLSTGELFF.

This clonotype was recorded a few times. CDR3 coding DNA: TGCAGTGCTAGAGATTCTAGGGCGACTGAAGCTTTCTTT. Translating gives CSARDSRATEAFF. This sequence joins TRBV20-1 and TRBJ1-1; D unclear. CDR3 length equals 13 residues. Germline assignment: CDR1 DFQATT and CDR2 SNEGSKA (reference sequence). Trimming left V 0 bases short and J 5 bases short, with 10 bases between.